This is a list of T cell receptor beta chains from one sample in a study of cytomegalovirus exposure and HLA in healthy donors. The assay was immunoSEQ multiplex PCR, and TCRdb's table has in-frame clones only and misses some. The sample has approximately 180,000 clones; about 80% are singletons. The specimen sequenced was PBMCs. The receptors here all came from a woman aged 25-40 years in good health and CMV-seropositive. The CDR3 runs from the conserved cysteine through the conserved F or W. The D gene is left open where the match is weak. The size entry is marked missing in some rows and otherwise reads once, few, many or a size class.

CASSLSTGDSSYEQYF,TGTGCCAGCAGTTTATCTACCGGGGATAGCTCCTACGAGCAGTACTTC,TRBV28,NA,TRBJ2-7,NA
CATSRASGDLAYEQYF,TGTGCCACCAGCAGAGCTAGTGGGGACTTAGCTTACGAGCAGTACTTC,TRBV15,NA,TRBJ2-7,NA
CASSHSYEQYF,TGTGCCAGCAGTCACTCCTACGAGCAGTACTTC,TRBV27,NA,TRBJ2-7,NA
CAWNGEITEAFF,TGTGCCTGGAATGGGGAGATCACTGAAGCTTTCTTT,TRBV30,NA,TRBJ1-1,NA
CASSARDTYTGELFF,TGCGCCAGCAGCGCCCGGGACACGTACACCGGGGAGCTGTTTTTT,TRBV5-1,once,TRBJ2-2,NA
CASSALESSYEQYF,TGTGCCAGCAGTGCACTGGAGAGCTCCTACGAGCAGTACTTC,TRBV6-5,NA,TRBJ2-7,NA
CASSLGTGAATEAFF,TGTGCCAGCAGCTTAGGGACGGGAGCCGCCACTGAAGCTTTCTTT,TRBV11-3,NA,TRBJ1-1,NA
CASSLWGMDRGDYEQYF,TGTGCCAGCAGCTTGTGGGGGATGGACAGGGGAGACTACGAGCAGTACTTC,TRBV5-8,NA,TRBJ2-7,TRBD1
CAWAGQTEAFF,TGTGCCTGGGCCGGACAGACTGAAGCTTTCTTT,TRBV30,NA,TRBJ1-1,NA
CASSQVVDEQFF,TGTGCCAGCAGCCAAGTTGTCGATGAGCAGTTCTTC,TRBV21-1,NA,TRBJ2-1,NA
CASSSASGIARTQYF,TGCGCCAGCAGCTCCGCTAGCGGGATCGCGCGTACGCAGTATTTT,TRBV5-1,NA,TRBJ2-3,TRBD2
CASSQRRQATSSYNEQFF,TGCGCCAGCAGCCAAAGACGGCAGGCTACTAGCTCCTACAATGAGCAGTTCTTC,TRBV4-1,NA,TRBJ2-1,NA
CASKHGTGGNEQYF,TGTGCCAGCAAGCACGGGACAGGGGGTAATGAGCAGTACTTC,TRBV6-5,few,TRBJ2-7,TRBD1
CASSSQTGLSDTQYF,TGTGCCAGCAGTTCCCAGACAGGGTTGTCCGATACGCAGTATTTT,TRBV28,NA,TRBJ2-3,TRBD1
CASSYDVGGTYEQYF,TGTGCCAGCAGTTACGACGTAGGGGGTACCTACGAGCAGTACTTC,TRBV6-6,few,TRBJ2-7,NA
CASSQTLAGGFTDTQYF,TGTGCCAGCAGCCAGACCCTAGCGGGAGGGTTCACAGATACGCAGTATTTT,TRBV4-2,NA,TRBJ2-3,TRBD2
CASKGQGWQPQHF,TGTGCCAGCAAAGGACAGGGCTGGCAGCCCCAGCATTTT,TRBV28,NA,TRBJ1-5,TRBD1
CASKGEGATNEKLFF,TGTGCCAGCAAAGGGGAGGGCGCAACTAATGAAAAACTGTTTTTT,TRBV6-5,NA,TRBJ1-4,NA
CASTGSSGNTIYF,TGTGCCAGCACGGGGAGCTCTGGAAACACCATATATTTT,TRBV2,NA,TRBJ1-3,NA
CASRDRGQGTNEKLFF,TGTGCCAGTAGGGACAGGGGGCAAGGAACTAATGAAAAACTGTTTTTT,TRBV19,once,TRBJ1-4,TRBD1
CASSISGQGVQPQHF,TGTGCCAGTAGTATATCGGGGCAGGGGGTTCAGCCCCAGCATTTT,TRBV19,once,TRBJ1-5,TRBD1
CASSPRAYNEQFF,TGTGCCAGCAGCCCCCGGGCCTACAATGAGCAGTTCTTC,TRBV7-6,NA,TRBJ2-1,NA
CASSLGVSGRVYEQYF,TGTGCCAGCAGCTTAGGTGTAAGCGGGAGAGTCTACGAGCAGTACTTC,TRBV7-2,NA,TRBJ2-7,TRBD2
CASSLTSFSYNEQFF,TGTGCCAGCAGCCTGACTAGTTTCTCCTACAATGAGCAGTTCTTC,TRBV14,NA,TRBJ2-1,NA
CASSLTSGQETQYF,TGTGCCAGCAGCTTAACTAGCGGGCAAGAGACCCAGTACTTC,TRBV7-8,NA,TRBJ2-5,TRBD2
CASSVSWGTGAYEQYF,TGTGCCAGCAGTGTTAGTTGGGGGACAGGGGCTTACGAGCAGTACTTC,TRBV2,few,TRBJ2-7,TRBD1
CASSLTPADLQETQYF,TGCGCCAGCAGCTTAACTCCAGCGGACCTCCAAGAGACCCAGTACTTC,TRBV5-1,NA,TRBJ2-5,NA
CASSPDRGVYNEQFF,TGTGCCAGCAGCCCGGACCGCGGGGTATACAATGAGCAGTTCTTC,TRBV6-5,NA,TRBJ2-1,NA
CASSGTGANQPQHF,TGTGCCAGTAGCGGGACAGGGGCCAATCAGCCCCAGCATTTT,TRBV19,NA,TRBJ1-5,TRBD1
CASSLGASQETQYF,TGCGCCAGCAGCTTGGGAGCGAGCCAAGAGACCCAGTACTTC,TRBV5-1,NA,TRBJ2-5,NA
CASSQDGIAGGTDTQYF,TGTGCCAGCAGCCAAGATGGAATAGCGGGAGGTACAGATACGCAGTATTTT,TRBV4-2,NA,TRBJ2-3,TRBD2
CASSLISGAGGGYTF,TGTGCCAGCAGCTTAATCTCAGGGGCGGGAGGAGGCTACACCTTC,TRBV11-2,NA,TRBJ1-2,NA
CASSQGFLAGAGADTQYF,TGCGCCAGCAGCCAAGGGTTCCTAGCGGGAGCAGGAGCAGATACGCAGTATTTT,TRBV4-3,NA,TRBJ2-3,TRBD2
CAWSARDRGTQYF,TGTGCCTGGAGCGCCCGGGACAGGGGGACCCAGTACTTC,TRBV30,NA,TRBJ2-5,TRBD1
CAWTQPPEEKLFF,TGTGCCTGGACCCAACCCCCTGAGGAAAAACTGTTTTTT,TRBV30,NA,TRBJ1-4,NA
CASRSGNEKLFF,TGTGCCAGCAGATCGGGTAATGAAAAACTGTTTTTT,TRBV28,NA,TRBJ1-4,NA
CASSIGDTRFF,TGTGCCTCTAGTATAGGGGACACGCGGTTCTTC,TRBV30,NA,TRBJ2-1,NA
CATRQAGTHNEQFF,TGTGCCACTCGTCAAGCGGGGACCCACAATGAGCAGTTCTTC,TRBV19,once,TRBJ2-1,TRBD2
CASSPSGGASEAFF,TGCGCCAGCAGTCCCTCAGGGGGCGCGAGTGAAGCTTTCTTT,TRBV10-1,NA,TRBJ1-1,TRBD1
CASTEDGQQETQYF,TGTGCCAGCACCGAAGACGGACAACAAGAGACCCAGTACTTC,TRBV27,NA,TRBJ2-5,NA
CASSLSGRVSNEQFF,TGTGCCAGCAGTCTTAGCGGGAGGGTATCAAATGAGCAGTTCTTC,TRBV7-2,once,TRBJ2-1,TRBD2
CASKYTGNTEAFF,TGTGCCAGCAAGTATACAGGGAACACTGAAGCTTTCTTT,TRBV7-3,NA,TRBJ1-1,NA
CASSVQGAVIGTEAFF,TGTGCCAGCAGTGTCCAGGGGGCCGTTATTGGCACTGAAGCTTTCTTT,TRBV25-1,few,TRBJ1-1,TRBD1
CASRGGGEETQYF,TGCGCCAGCAGAGGGGGGGGAGAAGAGACCCAGTACTTC,TRBV10-2,NA,TRBJ2-5,NA
CASSLENREGGEQFF,TGCGCCAGCAGCTTGGAGAACCGGGAGGGAGGTGAGCAGTTCTTC,TRBV5-1,NA,TRBJ2-1,TRBD2
CASSSGTSAFNEQFF,TGTGCCAGCAGCTCCGGGACTAGCGCATTCAATGAGCAGTTCTTC,TRBV5-6,NA,TRBJ2-1,TRBD2
CASSSRDRGLIETQYF,TGTGCCAGCAGTTCCCGGGACAGGGGGCTCATAGAGACCCAGTACTTC,TRBV2,NA,TRBJ2-5,TRBD1
CASSYTSGRPDTQYF,TGTGCCAGCAGCTACACTAGCGGGAGACCAGATACGCAGTATTTT,TRBV5-4,few,TRBJ2-3,TRBD2
CASSPSGTGELFF,TGTGCCAGCAGTCCCTCGGGGACCGGGGAGCTGTTTTTT,TRBV27,NA,TRBJ2-2,NA
CAWSSYAVQETQYF,TGTGCCTGGAGTTCTTACGCAGTCCAAGAGACCCAGTACTTC,TRBV30,NA,TRBJ2-5,NA
CASSLAASGSSYEQYF,TGTGCCAGCAGCTTAGCGGCTAGCGGCAGCTCCTACGAGCAGTACTTC,TRBV7-2,NA,TRBJ2-7,TRBD2
CASSYGGLDTQYF,TGTGCCAGCAGTTACGGAGGGTTGGATACGCAGTATTTT,TRBV6-6,once,TRBJ2-3,NA